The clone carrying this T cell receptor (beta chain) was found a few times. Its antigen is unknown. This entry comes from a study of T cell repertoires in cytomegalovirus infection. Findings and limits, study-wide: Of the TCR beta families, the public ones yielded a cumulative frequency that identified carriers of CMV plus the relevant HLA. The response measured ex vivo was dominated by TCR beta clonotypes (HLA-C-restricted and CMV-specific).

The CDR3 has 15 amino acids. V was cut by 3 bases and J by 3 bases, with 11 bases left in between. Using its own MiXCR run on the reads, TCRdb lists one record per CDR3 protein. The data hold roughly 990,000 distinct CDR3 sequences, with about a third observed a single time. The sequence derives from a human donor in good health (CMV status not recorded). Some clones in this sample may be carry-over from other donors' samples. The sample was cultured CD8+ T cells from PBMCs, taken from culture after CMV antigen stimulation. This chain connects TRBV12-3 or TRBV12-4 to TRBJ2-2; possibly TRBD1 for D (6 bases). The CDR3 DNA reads TGTGCCAGCAGTTTGAGGCCAGGGGACACCGGGGAGCTGTTTTTT. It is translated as CASSLRPGDTGELFF.